The clone carrying this T cell receptor (beta chain) appeared a few times. Antigen: not known. Based on a CD8+CD4-CCR7+CD45RA+ profile, naive CD8 T cells were sorted. TCRdb re-called the PCR reads through MiXCR, storing one row per CDR3 protein. This sample has 30,000 to 40,000 distinct CDR3 sequences; over 15% occur once, and the top ten carry roughly 0.99%. The CDR3 spans 14 residues. Trimming left V 1 base short and J 2 bases short, with 8 bases between. CDR1 is SGHNT, CDR2 YYREEE, per germline (reference sequence). The data derive from a study of molecular identifiers for immune sequencing clone quantification. General study points: In naive cells, clones above 20 RNA copies held under 1% of molecules, whereas in effector cells they held over 97%. Sizes of clones that are highly expanded could be underestimated (if identical TCR molecules share a barcode).

The clonotype comes from a human donor in good health. Some libraries in this study had Jurkat cell RNA spiked in. The sequencing input was naive CD8+ T cells from blood, with Jurkat cell RNA spiked in. Subset described: FACS-sorted CD8+CD4-CCR7+CD45RA+ naive T cells. V is TRBV5-4 and J is TRBJ2-3; no definite D call. CDR3 region: CASSLPPDTDTQYF. CDR3 coding DNA: TGTGCCAGCAGCTTGCCTCCAGACACAGATACGCAGTATTTT. The whole variable domain, filled in from reference TRBV5-4 and TRBJ2-3, reads ETGVTQSPTHLIKTRGQQVTLRCSSQSGHNTVSWYQQALGQGPQFIFQYYREEENGRGNFPPRFSGLQFPNYSSELNVNALELDDSALYLCASSLPPDTDTQYFGPGTRLTVL.